The 4 T cell receptor beta chains given below trace back to one sample, sequenced in a study of breast tumors, draining lymph nodes, adjacent tissues. TCRdb independently ran MiXCR on the multiplex PCR reads; one entry per CDR3 protein. The data hold about 180,000 distinct CDR3 sequences, with approximately 30% observed a single time. Samples came from axillary lymph nodes draining the breast cancer. What was sequenced was axillary lymph node tissue. These TCRs come from a female donor with breast cancer. Some clones in this sample may be carry-over from other donors' samples.

In regard to this clonotype: The germline gene is not matched at one end of the junction; a read error may be the cause. The gene calls are TRBV28 and TRBJ1-2; D gene ambiguous. Germline CDR1 is MDHEN and CDR2 is SYDVKM. CDR3 size: 15 residues. The CDR3, as DNA: TGTGCCAGCAGTTTATCCCCGAAGGGTCCTAATGGCTGCACCTTC. Protein product: CASSLSPKGPNGCTF.

This clonotype occurred a few times. Just one base apart from a much larger clone, this may be a read error. The V and J genes are TRBV5-8 and TRBJ1-4; D might be TRBD1 (5 bases). The CDR3 is made up of 15 amino acids. The ends were cut back, 4 bases at V and 10 bases at J, with 20 bases in the middle. In germline, CDR1 is SGHTS, CDR2 YDEGEE. CDR3 loop: CASSQAGLLYAKLFF. The CDR3 DNA is TGTGCCAGCAGCCAAGCAGGGTTACTATATGCAAAACTGTTTTTT.

The chain joins TRBV6-2 or TRBV6-3 to TRBJ2-6; D possibly corresponds to TRBD2 (6 bases). In germline, CDR1 is MNHEY, CDR2 SVGEGT. The ends were cut back, 11 bases at V and 3 bases at J, with 11 bases in the middle. The CDR3 extends over 13 amino acids. CDR3 DNA sequence: TGTGCCGGACGGGGGTTTGGGGCCAACGTCCTGACTTTC. Protein: CAGRGFGANVLTF.

Of note for this clonotype: A much larger clone differs by one base, so this may be a read error. The V gene is TRBV6-1, the J gene TRBJ1-5; D might be TRBD1 (6 bases). The CDR3 contains 15 residues. V was pared by 2 bases and J by 5 bases, with 13 bases between. Germline CDR1 is MNHNS and CDR2 is SASEGT. In DNA, the CDR3 is TGTGCCAGCAGTGAACAGGGGAGCGGCGATCAGCCCCAGCATTTT. Translated, it gives CASSEQGSGDQPQHF.